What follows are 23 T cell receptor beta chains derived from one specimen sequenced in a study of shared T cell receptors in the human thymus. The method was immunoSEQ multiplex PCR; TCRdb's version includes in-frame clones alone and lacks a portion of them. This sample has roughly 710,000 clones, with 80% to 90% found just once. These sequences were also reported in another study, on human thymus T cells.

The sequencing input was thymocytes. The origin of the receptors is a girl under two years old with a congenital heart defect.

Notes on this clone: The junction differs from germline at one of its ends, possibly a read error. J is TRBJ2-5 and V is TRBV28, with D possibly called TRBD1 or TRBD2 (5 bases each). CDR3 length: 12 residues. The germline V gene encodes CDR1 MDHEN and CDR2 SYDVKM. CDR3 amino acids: CTSTGGSETQYF. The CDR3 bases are TGTACCAGCACAGGCGGGTCAGAGACCCAGTACTTC.

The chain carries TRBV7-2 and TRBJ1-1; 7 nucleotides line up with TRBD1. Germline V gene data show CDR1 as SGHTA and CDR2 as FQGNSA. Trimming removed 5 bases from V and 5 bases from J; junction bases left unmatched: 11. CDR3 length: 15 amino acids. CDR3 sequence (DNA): TGTGCCAGCAGCCCAAGCCGACAGGGTGGTACTGAAGCTTTCTTT. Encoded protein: CASSPSRQGGTEAFF.

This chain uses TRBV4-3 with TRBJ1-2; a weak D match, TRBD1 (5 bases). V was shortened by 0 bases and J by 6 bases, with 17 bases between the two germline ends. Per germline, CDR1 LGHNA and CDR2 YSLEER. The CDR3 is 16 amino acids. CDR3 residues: CASSQDTSRVGDGYTF. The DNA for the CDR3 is TGCGCCAGCAGCCAAGATACCTCCAGGGTAGGAGATGGCTACACCTTC.

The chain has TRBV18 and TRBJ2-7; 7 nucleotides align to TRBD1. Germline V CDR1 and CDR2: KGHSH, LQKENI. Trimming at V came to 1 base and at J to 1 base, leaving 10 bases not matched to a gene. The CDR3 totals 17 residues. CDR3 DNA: TGTGCCAGCTCACCACAAGTACACAGGGGATTTTCCTACGAGCAGTACTTC. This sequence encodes CASSPQVHRGFSYEQYF.

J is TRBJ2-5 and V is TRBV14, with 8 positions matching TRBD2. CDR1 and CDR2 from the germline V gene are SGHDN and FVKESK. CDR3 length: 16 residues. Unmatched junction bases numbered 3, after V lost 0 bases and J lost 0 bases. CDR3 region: CASSQEAGGNQETQYF. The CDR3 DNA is TGTGCCAGCAGCCAAGAGGCGGGGGGCAACCAAGAGACCCAGTACTTC.

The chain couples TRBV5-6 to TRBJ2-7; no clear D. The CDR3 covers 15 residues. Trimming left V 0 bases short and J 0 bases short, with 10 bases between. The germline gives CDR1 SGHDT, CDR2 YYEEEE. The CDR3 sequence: CASSLGLSSSYEQYF. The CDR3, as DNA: TGTGCCAGCAGCTTGGGGCTGTCAAGCTCCTACGAGCAGTACTTC. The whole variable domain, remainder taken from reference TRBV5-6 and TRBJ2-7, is DAGVTQSPTHLIKTRGQQVTLRCSPKSGHDTVSWYQQALGQGPQFIFQYYEEEERQRGNFPDRFSGHQFPNYSSELNVNALLLGDSALYLCASSLGLSSSYEQYFGPGTRLTVT.

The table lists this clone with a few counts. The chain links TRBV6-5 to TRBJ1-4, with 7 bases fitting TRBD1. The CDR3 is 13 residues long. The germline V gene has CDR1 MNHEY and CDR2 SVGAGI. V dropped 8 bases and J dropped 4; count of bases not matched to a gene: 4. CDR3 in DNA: TGTGCCAGCGCCGGGACAGATAATGAAAAACTGTTTTTT. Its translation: CASAGTDNEKLFF.

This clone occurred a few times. The CDR3 region is CASSSSPGFSGLAYNEQFF. DNA for the CDR3: TGTGCCAGCAGCTCATCCCCGGGGTTTTCGGGACTAGCCTACAATGAGCAGTTCTTC. This chain links TRBV14 with TRBJ2-1; 8 nucleotides line up with TRBD2. The CDR3 has 19 residues. The V and J ends lost 5 bases and 2 bases, in that order; junction bases with no gene match: 17. CDR1 and CDR2 from the germline V gene are SGHDN and FVKESK.

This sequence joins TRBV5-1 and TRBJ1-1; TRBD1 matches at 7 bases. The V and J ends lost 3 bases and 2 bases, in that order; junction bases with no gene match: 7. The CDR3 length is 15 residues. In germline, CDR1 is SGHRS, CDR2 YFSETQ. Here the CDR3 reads CASSYMTGTNTEAFF. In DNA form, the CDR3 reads TGCGCCAGCAGCTACATGACAGGGACAAACACTGAAGCTTTCTTT.

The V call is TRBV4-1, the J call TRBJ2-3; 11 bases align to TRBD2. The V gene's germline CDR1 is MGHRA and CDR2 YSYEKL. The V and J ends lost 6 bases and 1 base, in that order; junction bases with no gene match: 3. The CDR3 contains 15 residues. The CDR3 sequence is CASRQTSGGTDTQYF. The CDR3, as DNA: TGCGCCAGCAGACAGACTAGCGGGGGCACAGATACGCAGTATTTT.

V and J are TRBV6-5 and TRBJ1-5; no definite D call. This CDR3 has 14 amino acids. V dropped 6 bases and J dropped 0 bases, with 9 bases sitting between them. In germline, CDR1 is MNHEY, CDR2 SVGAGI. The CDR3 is CASRADYSNQPQHF. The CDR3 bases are TGTGCCAGCAGGGCTGATTATAGCAATCAGCCCCAGCATTTT.

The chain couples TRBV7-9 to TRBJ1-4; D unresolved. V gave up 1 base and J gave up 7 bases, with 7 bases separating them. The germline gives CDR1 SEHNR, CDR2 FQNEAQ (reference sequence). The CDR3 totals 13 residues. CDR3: CASSLGEGEKLFF. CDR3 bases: TGTGCCAGCAGCTTAGGAGAGGGTGAAAAACTGTTTTTT.

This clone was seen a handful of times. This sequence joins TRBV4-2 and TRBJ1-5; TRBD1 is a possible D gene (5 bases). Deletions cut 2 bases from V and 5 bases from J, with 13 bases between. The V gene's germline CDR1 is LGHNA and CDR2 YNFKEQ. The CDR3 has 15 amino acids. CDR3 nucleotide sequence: TGTGCCAGCAGCCAAACGGAGGGGATTCATCAGCCCCAGCATTTT. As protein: CASSQTEGIHQPQHF.

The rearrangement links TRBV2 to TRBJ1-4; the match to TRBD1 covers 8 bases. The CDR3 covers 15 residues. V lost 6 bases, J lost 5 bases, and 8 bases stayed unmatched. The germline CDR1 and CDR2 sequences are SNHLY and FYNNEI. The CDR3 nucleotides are TGTGCCAGCAGGTCCCGACAGGGGATAAATGAAAAACTGTTTTTT. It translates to CASRSRQGINEKLFF.

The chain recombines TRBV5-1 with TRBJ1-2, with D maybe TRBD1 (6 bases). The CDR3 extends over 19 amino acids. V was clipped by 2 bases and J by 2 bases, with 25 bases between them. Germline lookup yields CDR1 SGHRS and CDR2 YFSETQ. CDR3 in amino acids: CASSFITTGSEVGNYGYTF. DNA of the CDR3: TGCGCCAGCAGCTTCATAACCACAGGGAGTGAAGTGGGAAACTATGGCTACACCTTC.

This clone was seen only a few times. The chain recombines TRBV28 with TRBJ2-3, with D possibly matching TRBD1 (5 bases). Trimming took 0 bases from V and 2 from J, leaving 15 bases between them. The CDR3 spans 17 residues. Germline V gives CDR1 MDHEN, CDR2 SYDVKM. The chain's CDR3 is CASSLCRDRQSTDTQYF. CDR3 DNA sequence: TGTGCCAGCAGTTTATGCAGAGACAGACAATCCACAGATACGCAGTATTTT. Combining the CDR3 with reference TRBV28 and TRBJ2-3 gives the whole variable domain DVKVTQSSRYLVKRTGEKVFLECVQDMDHENMFWYRQDPGLGLRLIYFSYDVKMKEKGDIPEGYSVSREKKERFSLILESASTNQTSMYLCASSLCRDRQSTDTQYFGPGTRLTVL.

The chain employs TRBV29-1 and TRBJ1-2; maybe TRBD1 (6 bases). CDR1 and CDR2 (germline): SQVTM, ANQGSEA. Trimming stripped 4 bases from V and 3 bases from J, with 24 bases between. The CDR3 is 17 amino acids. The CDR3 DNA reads TGCAGCGTTGTAGATGGGTTCGAGGGGGATTATGACTATGGCTACACCTTC. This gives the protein CSVVDGFEGDYDYGYTF.

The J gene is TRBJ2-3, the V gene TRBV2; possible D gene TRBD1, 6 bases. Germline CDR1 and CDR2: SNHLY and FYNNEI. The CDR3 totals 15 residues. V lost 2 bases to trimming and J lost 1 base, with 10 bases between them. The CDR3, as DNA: TGTGCCAGCAGTGAACCGGGACAACGCACAGATACGCAGTATTTT. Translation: CASSEPGQRTDTQYF.

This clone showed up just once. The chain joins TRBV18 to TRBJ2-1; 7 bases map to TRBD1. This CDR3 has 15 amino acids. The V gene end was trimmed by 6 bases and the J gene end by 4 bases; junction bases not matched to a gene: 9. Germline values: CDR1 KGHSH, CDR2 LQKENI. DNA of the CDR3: TGTGCCAGCTCTCCGTCTGAGGACAGGTACAATGAGCAGTTCTTC. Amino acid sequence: CASSPSEDRYNEQFF. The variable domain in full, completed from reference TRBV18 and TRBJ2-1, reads NAGVMQNPRHLVRRRGQEARLRCSPMKGHSHVYWYRQLPEEGLKFMVYLQKENIIDESGMPKERFSAEFPKEGPSILRIQQVVRGDSAAYFCASSPSEDRYNEQFFGPGTRLTVL.

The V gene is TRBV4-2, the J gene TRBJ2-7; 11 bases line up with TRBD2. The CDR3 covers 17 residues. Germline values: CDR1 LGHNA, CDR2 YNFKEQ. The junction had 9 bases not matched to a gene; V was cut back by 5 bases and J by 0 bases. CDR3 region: CASSYALAGESSYEQYF. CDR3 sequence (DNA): TGTGCCAGCAGCTATGCACTAGCGGGGGAGAGCTCCTACGAGCAGTACTTC.

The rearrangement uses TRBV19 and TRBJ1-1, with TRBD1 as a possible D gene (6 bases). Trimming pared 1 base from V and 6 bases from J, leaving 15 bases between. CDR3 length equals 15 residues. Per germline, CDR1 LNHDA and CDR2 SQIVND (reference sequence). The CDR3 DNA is TGTGCCAGTAGTATAGCCGAAGGACAGAGGGCTGAAGCTTTCTTT. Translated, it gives CASSIAEGQRAEAFF.

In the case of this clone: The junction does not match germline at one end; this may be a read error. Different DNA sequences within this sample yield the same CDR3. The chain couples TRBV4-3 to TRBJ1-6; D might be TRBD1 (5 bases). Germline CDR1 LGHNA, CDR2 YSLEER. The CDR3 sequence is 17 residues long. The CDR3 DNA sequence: TGCGCCAGCAGCCGGCAGGACAACAGCTCCTATAATTCCCCCCTCCACTTT. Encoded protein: CASSRQDNSSYNSPLHF.

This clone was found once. CDR3 sequence reads: CASSLDGTEETQYF. CDR3 in DNA: TGCGCCAGCAGCTTGGACGGGACAGAAGAGACCCAGTACTTC. This chain links TRBV5-1 with TRBJ2-5, with 7 bases identical to TRBD1. The germline CDR1 and CDR2 sequences are SGHRS and YFSETQ. J lost 3 bases, V lost 0 bases, and 2 bases had no gene match. The CDR3 extends over 14 amino acids.